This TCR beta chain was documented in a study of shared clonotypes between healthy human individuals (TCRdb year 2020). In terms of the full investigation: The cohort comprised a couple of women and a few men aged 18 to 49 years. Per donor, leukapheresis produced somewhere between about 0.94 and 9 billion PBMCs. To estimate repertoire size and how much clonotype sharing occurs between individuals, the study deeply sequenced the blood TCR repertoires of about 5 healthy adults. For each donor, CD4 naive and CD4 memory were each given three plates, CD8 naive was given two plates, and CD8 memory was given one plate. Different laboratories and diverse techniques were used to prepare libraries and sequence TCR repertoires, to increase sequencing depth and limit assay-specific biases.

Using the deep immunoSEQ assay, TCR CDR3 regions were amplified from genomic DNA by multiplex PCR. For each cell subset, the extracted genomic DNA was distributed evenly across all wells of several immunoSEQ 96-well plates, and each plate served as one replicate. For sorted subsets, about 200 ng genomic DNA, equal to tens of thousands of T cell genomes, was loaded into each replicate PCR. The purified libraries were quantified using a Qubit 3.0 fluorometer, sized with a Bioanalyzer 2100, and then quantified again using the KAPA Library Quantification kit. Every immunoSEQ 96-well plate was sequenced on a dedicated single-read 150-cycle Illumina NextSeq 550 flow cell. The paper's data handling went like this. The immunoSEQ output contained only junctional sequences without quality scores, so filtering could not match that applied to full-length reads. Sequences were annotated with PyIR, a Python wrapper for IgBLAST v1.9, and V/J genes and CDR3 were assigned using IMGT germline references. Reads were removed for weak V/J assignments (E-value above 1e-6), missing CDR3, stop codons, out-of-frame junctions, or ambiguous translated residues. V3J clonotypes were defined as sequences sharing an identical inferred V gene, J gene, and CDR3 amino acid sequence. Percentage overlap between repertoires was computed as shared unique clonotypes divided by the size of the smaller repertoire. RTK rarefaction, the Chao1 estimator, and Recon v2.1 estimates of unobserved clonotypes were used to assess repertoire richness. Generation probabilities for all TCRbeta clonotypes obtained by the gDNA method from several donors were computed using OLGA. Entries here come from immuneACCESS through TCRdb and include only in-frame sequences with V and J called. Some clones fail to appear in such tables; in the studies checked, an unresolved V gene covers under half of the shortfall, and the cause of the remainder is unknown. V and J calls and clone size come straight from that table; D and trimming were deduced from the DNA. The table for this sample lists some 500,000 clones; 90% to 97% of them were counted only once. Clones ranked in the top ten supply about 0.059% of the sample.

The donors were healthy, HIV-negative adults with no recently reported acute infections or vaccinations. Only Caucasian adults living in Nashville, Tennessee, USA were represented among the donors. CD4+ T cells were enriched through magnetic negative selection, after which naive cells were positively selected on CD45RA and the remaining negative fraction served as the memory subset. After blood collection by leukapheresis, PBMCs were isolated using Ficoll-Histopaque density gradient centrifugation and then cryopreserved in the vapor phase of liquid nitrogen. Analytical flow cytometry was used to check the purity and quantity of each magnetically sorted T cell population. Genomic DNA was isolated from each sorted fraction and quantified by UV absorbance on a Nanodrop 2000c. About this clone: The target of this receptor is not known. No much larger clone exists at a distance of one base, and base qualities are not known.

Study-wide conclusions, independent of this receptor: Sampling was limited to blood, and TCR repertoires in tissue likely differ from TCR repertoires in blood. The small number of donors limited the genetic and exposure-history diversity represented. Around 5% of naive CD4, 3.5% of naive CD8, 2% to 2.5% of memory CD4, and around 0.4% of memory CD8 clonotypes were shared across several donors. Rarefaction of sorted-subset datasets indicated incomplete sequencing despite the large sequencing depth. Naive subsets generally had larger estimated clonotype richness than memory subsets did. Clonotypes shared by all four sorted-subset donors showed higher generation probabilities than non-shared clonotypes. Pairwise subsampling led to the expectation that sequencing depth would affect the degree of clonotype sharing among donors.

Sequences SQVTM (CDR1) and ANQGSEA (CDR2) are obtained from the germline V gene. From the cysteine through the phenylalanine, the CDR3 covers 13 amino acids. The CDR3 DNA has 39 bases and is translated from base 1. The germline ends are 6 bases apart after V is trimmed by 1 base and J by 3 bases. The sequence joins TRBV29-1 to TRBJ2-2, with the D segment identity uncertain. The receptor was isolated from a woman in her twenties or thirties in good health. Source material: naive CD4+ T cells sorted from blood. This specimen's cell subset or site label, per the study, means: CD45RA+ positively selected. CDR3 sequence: CSVEVSDTGELFF. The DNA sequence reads TGCAGCGTTGAAGTATCTGACACCGGGGAGCTGTTTTTT.